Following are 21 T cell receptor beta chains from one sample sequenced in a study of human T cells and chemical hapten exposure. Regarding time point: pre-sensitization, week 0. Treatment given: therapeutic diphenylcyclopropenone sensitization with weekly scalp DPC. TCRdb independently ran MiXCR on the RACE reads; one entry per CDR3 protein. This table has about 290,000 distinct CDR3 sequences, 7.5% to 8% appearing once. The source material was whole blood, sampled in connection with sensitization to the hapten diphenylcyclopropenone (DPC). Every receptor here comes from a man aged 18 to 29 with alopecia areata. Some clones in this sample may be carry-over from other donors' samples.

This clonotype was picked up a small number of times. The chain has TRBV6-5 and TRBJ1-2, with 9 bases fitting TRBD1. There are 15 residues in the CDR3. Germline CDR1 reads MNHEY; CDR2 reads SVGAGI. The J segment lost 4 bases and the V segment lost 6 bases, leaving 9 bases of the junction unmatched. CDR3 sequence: CASRPPGTGLYGYTF. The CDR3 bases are TGTGCCAGCAGACCCCCCGGGACAGGGCTCTATGGCTACACCTTC.

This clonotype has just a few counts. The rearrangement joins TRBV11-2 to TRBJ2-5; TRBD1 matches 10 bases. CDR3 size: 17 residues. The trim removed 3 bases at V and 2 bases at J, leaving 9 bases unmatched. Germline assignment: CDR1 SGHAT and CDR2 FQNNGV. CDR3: CASSFRDRGLVQETQYF. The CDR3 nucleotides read TGTGCCAGCAGCTTCCGGGACAGGGGTCTGGTGCAAGAGACCCAGTACTTC.

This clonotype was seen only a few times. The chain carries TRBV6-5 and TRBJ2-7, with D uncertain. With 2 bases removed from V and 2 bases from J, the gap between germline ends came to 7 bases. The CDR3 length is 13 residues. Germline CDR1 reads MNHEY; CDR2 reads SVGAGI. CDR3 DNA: TGTGCCAGCAGTTACGACCCCACCTACGAGCAGTACTTC. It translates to CASSYDPTYEQYF.

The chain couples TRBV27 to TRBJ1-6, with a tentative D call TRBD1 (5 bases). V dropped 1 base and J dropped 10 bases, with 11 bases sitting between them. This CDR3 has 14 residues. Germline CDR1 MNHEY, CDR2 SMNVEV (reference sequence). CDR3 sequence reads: CASSLWGVGSPLHF. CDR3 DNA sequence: TGTGCCAGCAGTTTATGGGGGGTTGGGTCACCCCTCCACTTT.

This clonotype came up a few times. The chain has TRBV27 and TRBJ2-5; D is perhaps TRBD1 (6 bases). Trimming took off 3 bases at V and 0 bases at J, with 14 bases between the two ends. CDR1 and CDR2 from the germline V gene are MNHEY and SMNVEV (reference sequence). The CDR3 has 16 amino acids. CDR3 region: CASSFSDSLHQETQYF. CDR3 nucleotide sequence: TGTGCCAGCAGTTTCTCGGACAGCCTCCACCAAGAGACCCAGTACTTC.

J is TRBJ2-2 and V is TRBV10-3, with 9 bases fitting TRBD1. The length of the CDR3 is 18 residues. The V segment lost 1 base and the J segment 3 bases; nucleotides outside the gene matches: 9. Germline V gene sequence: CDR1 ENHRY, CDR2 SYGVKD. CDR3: CAISELDRGRLDTGELFF. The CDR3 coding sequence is TGTGCCATCAGTGAGTTGGACAGGGGAAGATTGGACACCGGGGAGCTGTTTTTT.

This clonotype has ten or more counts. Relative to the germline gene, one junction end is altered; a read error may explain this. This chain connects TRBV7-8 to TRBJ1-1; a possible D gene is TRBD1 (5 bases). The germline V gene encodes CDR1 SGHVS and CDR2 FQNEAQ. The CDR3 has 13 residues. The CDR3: CASSQQVNTEAFF. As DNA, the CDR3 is TGCGCCAGCAGCCAACAGGTGAACACTGAAGCTTTCTTT.

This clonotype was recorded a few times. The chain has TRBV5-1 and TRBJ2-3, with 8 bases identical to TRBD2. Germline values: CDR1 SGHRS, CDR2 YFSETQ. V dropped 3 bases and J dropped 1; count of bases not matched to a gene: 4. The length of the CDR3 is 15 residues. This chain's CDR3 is CASSSPTSGTDTQYF. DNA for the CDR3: TGCGCCAGCAGCTCCCCGACTAGCGGCACAGATACGCAGTATTTT.

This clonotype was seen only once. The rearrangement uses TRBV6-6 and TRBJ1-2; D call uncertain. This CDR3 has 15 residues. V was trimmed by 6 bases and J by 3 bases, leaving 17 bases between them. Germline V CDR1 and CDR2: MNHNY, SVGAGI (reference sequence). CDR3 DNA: TGTGCCAGCAGCCTACTTAATGCAGGACACTATGGCTACACCTTC. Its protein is CASSLLNAGHYGYTF.

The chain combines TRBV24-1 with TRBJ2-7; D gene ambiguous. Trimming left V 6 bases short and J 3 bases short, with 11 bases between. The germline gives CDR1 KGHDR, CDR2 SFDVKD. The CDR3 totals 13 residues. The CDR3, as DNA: TGTGCCACCAGTAAGGGCTCTTACTACGAGCAGTACTTC. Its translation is CATSKGSYYEQYF.

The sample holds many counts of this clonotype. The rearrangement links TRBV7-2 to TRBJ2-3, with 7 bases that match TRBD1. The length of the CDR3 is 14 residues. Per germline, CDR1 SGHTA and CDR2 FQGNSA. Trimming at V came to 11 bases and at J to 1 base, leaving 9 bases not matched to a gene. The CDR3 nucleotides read TGTGCCTCGCGGCAGGGGGTGGGCACAGATACGCAGTATTTT. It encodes CASRQGVGTDTQYF.

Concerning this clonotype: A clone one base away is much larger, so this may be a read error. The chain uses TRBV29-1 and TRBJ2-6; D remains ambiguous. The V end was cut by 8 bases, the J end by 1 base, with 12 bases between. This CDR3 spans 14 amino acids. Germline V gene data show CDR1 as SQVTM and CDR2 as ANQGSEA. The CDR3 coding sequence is TGCAGCACGTCCAGTAAGTCTGGGGCCAACGTCCTGACTTTC. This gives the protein CSTSSKSGANVLTF.

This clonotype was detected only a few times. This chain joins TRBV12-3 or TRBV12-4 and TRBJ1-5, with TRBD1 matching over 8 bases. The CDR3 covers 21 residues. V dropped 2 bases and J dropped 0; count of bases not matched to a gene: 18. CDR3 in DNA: TGTGCCAGCAGTTTACCAAACTGGGACAGGTTCATACTACCTAGCAATCAGCCCCAGCATTTT. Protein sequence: CASSLPNWDRFILPSNQPQHF.

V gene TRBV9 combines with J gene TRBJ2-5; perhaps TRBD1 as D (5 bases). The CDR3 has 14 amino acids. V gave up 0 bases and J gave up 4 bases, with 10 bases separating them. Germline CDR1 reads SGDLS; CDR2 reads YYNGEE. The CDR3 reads CASSVGQPGETQYF. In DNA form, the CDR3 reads TGTGCCAGCAGCGTAGGACAGCCCGGAGAGACCCAGTACTTC.

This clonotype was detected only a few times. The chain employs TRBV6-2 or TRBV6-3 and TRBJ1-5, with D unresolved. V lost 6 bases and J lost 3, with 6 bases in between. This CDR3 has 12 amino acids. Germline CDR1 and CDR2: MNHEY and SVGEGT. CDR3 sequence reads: CASSTNNQPQHF. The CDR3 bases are TGTGCCAGCAGCACGAACAATCAGCCCCAGCATTTT.

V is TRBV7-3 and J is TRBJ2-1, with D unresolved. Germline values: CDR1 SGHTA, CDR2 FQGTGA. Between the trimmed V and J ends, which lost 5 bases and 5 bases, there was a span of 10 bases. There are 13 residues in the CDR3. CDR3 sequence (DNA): TGTGCCAGCAGCGCACGGACGGACAATGAGCAGTTCTTC. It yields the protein CASSARTDNEQFF. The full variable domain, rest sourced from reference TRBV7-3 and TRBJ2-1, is GAGVSQTPSNKVTEKGKYVELRCDPISGHTALYWYRQSLGQGPEFLIYFQGTGAADDSGLPNDRFFAVRPEGSVSTLKIQRTERGDSAVYLCASSARTDNEQFFGPGTRLTVL.

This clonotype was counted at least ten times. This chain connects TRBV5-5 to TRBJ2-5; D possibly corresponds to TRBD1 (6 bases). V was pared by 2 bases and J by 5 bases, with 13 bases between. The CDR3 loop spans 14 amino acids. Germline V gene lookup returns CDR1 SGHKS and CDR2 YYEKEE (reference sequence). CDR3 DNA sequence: TGTGCCAGCAGCTTATTCGACAGGACGGAGACCCAGTACTTC. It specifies CASSLFDRTETQYF.

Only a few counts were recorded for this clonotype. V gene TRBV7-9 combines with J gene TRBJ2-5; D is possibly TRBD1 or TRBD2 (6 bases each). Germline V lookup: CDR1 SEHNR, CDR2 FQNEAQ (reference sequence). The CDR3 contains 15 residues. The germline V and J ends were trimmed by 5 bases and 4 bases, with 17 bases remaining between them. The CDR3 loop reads CASSPQGGLGETQYF. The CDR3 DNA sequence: TGTGCCAGCAGCCCCCAAGGGGGGCTGGGAGAGACCCAGTACTTC. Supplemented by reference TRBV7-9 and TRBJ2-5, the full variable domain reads DTGVSQNPRHKITKRGQNVTFRCDPISEHNRLYWYRQTLGQGPEFLTYFQNEAQLEKSRLLSDRFSAERPKGSFSTLEIQRTEQGDSAMYLCASSPQGGLGETQYFGPGTRLLVL.

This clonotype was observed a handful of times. CDR3 nucleotides: TGTGCCAGCAGCGTTTACACGAATCAGCCCCAGCATTTT. It codes for CASSVYTNQPQHF. The gene calls are TRBV9 and TRBJ1-5; D not certain. V shed 2 bases and J shed 4 bases, with 7 bases lying between them. Germline loops: CDR1 SGDLS, CDR2 YYNGEE. The CDR3 is 13 residues long.

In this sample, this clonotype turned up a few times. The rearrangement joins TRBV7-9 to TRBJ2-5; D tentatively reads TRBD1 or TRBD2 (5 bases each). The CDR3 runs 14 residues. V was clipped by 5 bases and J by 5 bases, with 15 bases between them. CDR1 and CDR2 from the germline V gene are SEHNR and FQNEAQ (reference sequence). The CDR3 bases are TGTGCCAGCAGCCCTCCTGTTGGGGGTGAGACCCAGTACTTC. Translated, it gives CASSPPVGGETQYF.

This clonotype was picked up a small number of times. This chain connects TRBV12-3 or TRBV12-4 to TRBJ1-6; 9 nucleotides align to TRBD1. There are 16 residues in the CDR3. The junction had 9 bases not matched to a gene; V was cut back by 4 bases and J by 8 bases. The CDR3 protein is CASSSPRDRADSPLHF. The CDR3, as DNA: TGTGCCAGCAGTTCTCCCCGGGACAGGGCAGATTCACCCCTCCACTTT.